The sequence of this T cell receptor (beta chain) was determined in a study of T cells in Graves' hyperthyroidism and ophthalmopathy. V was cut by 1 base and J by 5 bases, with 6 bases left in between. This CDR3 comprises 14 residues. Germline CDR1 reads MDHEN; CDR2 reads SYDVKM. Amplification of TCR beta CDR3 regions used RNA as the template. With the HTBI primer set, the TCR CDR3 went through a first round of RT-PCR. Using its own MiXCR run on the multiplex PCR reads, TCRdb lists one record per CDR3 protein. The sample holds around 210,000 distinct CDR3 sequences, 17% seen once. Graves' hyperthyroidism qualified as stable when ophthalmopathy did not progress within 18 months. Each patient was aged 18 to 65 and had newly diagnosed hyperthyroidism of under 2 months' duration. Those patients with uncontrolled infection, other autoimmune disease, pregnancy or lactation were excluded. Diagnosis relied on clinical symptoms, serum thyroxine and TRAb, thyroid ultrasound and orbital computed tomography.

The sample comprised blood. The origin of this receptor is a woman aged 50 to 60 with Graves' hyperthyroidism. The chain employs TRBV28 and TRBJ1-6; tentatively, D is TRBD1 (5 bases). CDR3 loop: CASSLSTDNSPLHF. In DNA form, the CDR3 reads TGTGCCAGCAGTTTATCGACAGATAATTCACCCCTCCACTTT.